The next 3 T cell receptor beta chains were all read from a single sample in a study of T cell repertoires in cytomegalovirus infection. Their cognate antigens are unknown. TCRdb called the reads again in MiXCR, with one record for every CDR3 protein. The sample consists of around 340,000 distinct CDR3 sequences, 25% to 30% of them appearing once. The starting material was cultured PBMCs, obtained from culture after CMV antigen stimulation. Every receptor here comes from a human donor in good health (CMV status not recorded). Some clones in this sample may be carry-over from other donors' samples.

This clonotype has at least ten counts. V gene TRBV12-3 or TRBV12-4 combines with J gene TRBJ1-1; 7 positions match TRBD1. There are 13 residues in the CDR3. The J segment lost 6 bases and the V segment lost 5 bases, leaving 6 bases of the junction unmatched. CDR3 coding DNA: TGTGCCAGCAGTCCGACAGGGCTTTCTGAAGCTTTCTTT. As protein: CASSPTGLSEAFF.

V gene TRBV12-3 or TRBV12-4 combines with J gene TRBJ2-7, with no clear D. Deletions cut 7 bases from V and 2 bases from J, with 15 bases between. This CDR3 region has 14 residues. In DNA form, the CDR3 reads TGTGCCAGCAACTTGGCCAACGGACCCTACGAGCAGTACTTC. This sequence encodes CASNLANGPYEQYF.

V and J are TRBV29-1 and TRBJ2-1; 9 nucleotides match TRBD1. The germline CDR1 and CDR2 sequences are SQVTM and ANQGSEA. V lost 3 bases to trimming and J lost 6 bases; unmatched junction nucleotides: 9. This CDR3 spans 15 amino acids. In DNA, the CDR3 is TGCAGCGTTGACAATTCTCGACAGGGGGGCAATGAGCAGTTCTTC. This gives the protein CSVDNSRQGGNEQFF.